What follows is one T cell receptor beta chain and its context. The record originates from a study of blood T cell repertoires in COVID-19. Overall study context: Both acute and convalescent COVID-19 samples were obtained from the United States, Italy and Spain.

TCRdb keeps only in-frame clones here, not all; method: immunoSEQ multiplex PCR. The sample includes roughly 120,000 clones, roughly 84% of them seen just once. Trimming took off 9 bases at V and 6 bases at J, with 7 bases between the two ends. This CDR3 region has 10 residues. Germline V gene lookup returns CDR1 MNHNY and CDR2 SVGAGI (reference sequence). The source is a woman older than 75 with active or convalescent COVID-19. The chain has TRBV6-6 and TRBJ2-3, with D possibly matching TRBD2 (5 bases). The material sequenced was peripheral blood. The CDR3 sequence is CASWRDTQYF. CDR3 nucleotides: TGTGCCAGTTGGAGGGATACGCAGTATTTT.